This entry lists 22 T cell receptor beta chains sequenced from one sample in a study of beta chain features in type 1 diabetes. Isolated RNA was reverse transcribed in full, so expressed TCRB transcripts were sequenced. TCRdb's table, derived via immunoSEQ multiplex PCR, lists solely in-frame clones and lacks some. The sample has 25,000 to 35,000 clones, 65% seen once. These receptors are not linked to any known antigen. Study observations and caveats: Shortening that was moderate but significant affected the TCRB CDR3s of Type 1 diabetes patients in all four CD4+ subsets.

The sequencing sample was made of Tregs from blood. These TCRs come from a woman in her 30s with type 1 diabetes.

CDR3 in amino acids: CASSDPLGQNTEAFF. CDR3 DNA: TGTGCCAGCAGTGACCCCTTGGGGCAGAACACTGAAGCTTTCTTT. V gene TRBV6-1 combines with J gene TRBJ1-1; possible D gene TRBD1, 5 bases. CDR1 is MNHNS, CDR2 SASEGT, per germline. V lost 3 bases and J 1 base, leaving 12 bases between the germline ends. CDR3 length: 15 residues.

V and J are TRBV4-1 and TRBJ2-7, with D unresolved. V gave up 0 bases and J gave up 2 bases, with 11 bases separating them. CDR3 length: 15 amino acids. From germline, CDR1 is MGHRA and CDR2 YSYEKL. The CDR3 is CASSQDFPRPYEQYF. Here the CDR3 DNA reads TGCGCCAGCAGCCAAGACTTCCCGAGGCCCTACGAGCAGTACTTC.

This clone has more than one count but fewer than ten. The CDR3 nucleotides are TGTGCCAGCAGTCCCCGGACTAGCAAGGGGAATGAGCAGTTCTTC. Translation: CASSPRTSKGNEQFF. V gene TRBV28 combines with J gene TRBJ2-1, with 8 bases matching TRBD2. The length of the CDR3 is 15 residues. Germline V gene sequence: CDR1 MDHEN, CDR2 SYDVKM. V was clipped by 5 bases and J by 7 bases; unmatched bases: 10. The full variable domain, in which reference TRBV28 and TRBJ2-1 provide the parts outside the CDR3, is DVKVTQSSRYLVKRTGEKVFLECVQDMDHENMFWYRQDPGLGLRLIYFSYDVKMKEKGDIPEGYSVSREKKERFSLILESASTNQTSMYLCASSPRTSKGNEQFFGPGTRLTVL.

V usage is TRBV11-2 and J usage is TRBJ2-3; D perhaps matches TRBD2 (6 bases). Germline loops: CDR1 SGHAT, CDR2 FQNNGV. The CDR3 sequence is 13 residues long. V lost 5 bases and J 5 bases, leaving 11 bases between the germline ends. The CDR3 nucleotides read TGTGCCAGCAGCAGTTTAGCGGAAGATACGCAGTATTTT. It specifies CASSSLAEDTQYF.

The chain is built from TRBV5-1 and TRBJ2-6, with no clear D. The V and J ends lost 0 bases and 1 base respectively, with 8 bases between them. This CDR3 has 16 residues. The V gene's germline CDR1 is SGHRS and CDR2 YFSETQ. The CDR3 region is CASSLEWASGANVLTF. The CDR3 DNA reads as TGCGCCAGCAGCTTGGAATGGGCGTCTGGGGCCAACGTCCTGACTTTC.

V usage is TRBV5-1 and J usage is TRBJ2-7, with 10 bases matching TRBD1. The CDR3 spans 17 residues. Looked up from germline, CDR1 is SGHRS and CDR2 is YFSETQ. With V trimmed by 2 bases and J by 3 bases, 11 bases remained unmatched. CDR3 in DNA: TGCGCCAGCAGCTTTCAGCCACCGGGACAGGGGAGCTACGAGCAGTACTTC. It codes for CASSFQPPGQGSYEQYF.

This chain uses TRBV4-2 with TRBJ1-4; 10 nucleotides match TRBD1. This CDR3 region has 16 residues. Trimming cost V 1 base and J 2 bases; bases outside gene matches: 1. Germline V lookup: CDR1 LGHNA, CDR2 YNFKEQ. The CDR3 DNA reads as TGTGCCAGCAGCCAAGGGACAGGGGGGACTAATGAAAAACTGTTTTTT. It codes for CASSQGTGGTNEKLFF.

This chain links TRBV6-5 with TRBJ2-1; D not resolved. Trimming removed 5 bases at V and 7 bases at J, with 15 bases between. This CDR3 comprises 14 residues. The V gene's germline CDR1 is MNHEY and CDR2 SVGAGI. Written as DNA, the CDR3 is TGTGCCAGCAGTCCCTCTGTCAGCAGGAATGAGCAGTTCTTC. Translation gives CASSPSVSRNEQFF.

The chain employs TRBV28 and TRBJ2-2; TRBD2 agrees at 7 bases. Trimming cost V 5 bases and J 7 bases; bases outside gene matches: 7. The CDR3 loop spans 14 amino acids. CDR1 is MDHEN, CDR2 SYDVKM, per germline. CDR3 in amino acids: CASSPGLVGGELFF. The CDR3 DNA reads TGTGCCAGCAGTCCCGGACTAGTTGGCGGGGAGCTGTTTTTT.

CDR3 sequence reads: CASSIGQGVFQPQHF. The CDR3 DNA reads as TGTGCCAGTAGTATCGGACAGGGCGTTTTCCAGCCCCAGCATTTT. The genes are TRBV19 and TRBJ1-5, with 8 nucleotides matching TRBD1. V gave up 3 bases and J gave up 7 bases; unmatched junction bases: 8. The germline gives CDR1 LNHDA, CDR2 SQIVND (reference sequence). This CDR3 comprises 15 residues.

V gene TRBV19 combines with J gene TRBJ1-2; 7 bases line up with TRBD1. Germline trimming cut 5 bases from V and 8 bases from J; bases unmatched to any gene: 14. The CDR3 is 15 residues long. The germline gives CDR1 LNHDA, CDR2 SQIVND (reference sequence). The CDR3 DNA is TGTGCCAGTAGTCTTCGCAGGACAGGCTCGGGAGGCTACACCTTC. This sequence encodes CASSLRRTGSGGYTF.

This clone has just a few counts. The rearrangement joins TRBV2 to TRBJ2-7, with TRBD2 as a possible D gene (5 bases). From germline, CDR1 is SNHLY and CDR2 FYNNEI. CDR3 length: 11 amino acids. V was clipped by 6 bases and J by 11 bases, with 14 bases between them. The CDR3 sequence is CASRDLLNEYF. DNA of the CDR3: TGTGCCAGCAGGGACTTACTGAACGAGTACTTC.

CDR3 sequence (DNA): TGTGCCAGCTCACCTGGACAGGCTACCTACGAGCAGTACTTC. Amino acids: CASSPGQATYEQYF. V usage is TRBV18 and J usage is TRBJ2-7, with 7 bases aligning to TRBD1. Losses at the gene ends were 3 bases for V and 2 bases for J; bases not matched to a gene: 4. This CDR3 region has 14 residues. Germline V gene data show CDR1 as KGHSH and CDR2 as LQKENI.

V and J are TRBV30 and TRBJ2-3; TRBD2 might be the D (5 bases). The CDR3 sequence is 14 residues long. Deletions cut 2 bases from V and 0 bases from J, with 9 bases between. The germline V gene encodes CDR1 GTSNPN and CDR2 SVGIG (reference sequence). Here the CDR3 reads CAWSRGPSTDTQYF. In DNA form, the CDR3 reads TGTGCCTGGAGTCGCGGGCCTAGCACAGATACGCAGTATTTT.

V usage is TRBV10-3 and J usage is TRBJ2-7, with TRBD2 identical over 9 bases. The CDR3 runs to 17 residues. Per the germline V gene, CDR1 is ENHRY and CDR2 is SYGVKD. The V segment lost 3 bases and the J segment 0 bases; nucleotides outside the gene matches: 9. This CDR3 reads CAISDSRGLADSYEQYF. In nucleotides, the CDR3 is TGTGCCATCAGTGATTCTCGGGGACTAGCAGACTCCTACGAGCAGTACTTC.

This clone occurred a few times. CDR3 DNA: TGTGCCAGCAGCATACAGGGTAGCGGCTACACCTTC. Translating it yields CASSIQGSGYTF. The chain has TRBV7-9 and TRBJ1-2; tentative D call: TRBD1 (6 bases). The CDR3 consists of 12 residues. V lost 5 bases and J 8 bases, leaving 12 bases between the germline ends. Per the germline V gene, CDR1 is SEHNR and CDR2 is FQNEAQ (reference sequence).

The chain joins TRBV6-5 to TRBJ1-4, with a weak D call TRBD1 (5 bases). The CDR3 sequence is 14 residues long. Germline V lookup: CDR1 MNHEY, CDR2 SVGAGI. The V and J ends lost 6 bases and 4 bases respectively, with 12 bases between them. CDR3 coding DNA: TGTGCCAGCAGGCCCTTAAGGGGTAATGAAAAACTGTTTTTT. Protein sequence: CASRPLRGNEKLFF.

Only a few counts were recorded for this clone. The J gene is TRBJ2-4, the V gene TRBV7-9; 8 positions match TRBD1. V lost 5 bases to trimming and J lost 9 bases; unmatched junction nucleotides: 6. This CDR3 contains 13 residues. Germline assignment: CDR1 SEHNR and CDR2 FQNEAQ (reference sequence). CDR3 DNA: TGTGCCAGCAGCGGACAGGGTTTGGGCATTCAGTACTTC. It is translated as CASSGQGLGIQYF.

The chain is built from TRBV5-1 and TRBJ2-1, with 12 bases aligning to TRBD2. This CDR3 is 15 amino acids long. Trimming cost V 1 base and J 7 bases; bases outside gene matches: 3. Germline V gene data show CDR1 as SGHRS and CDR2 as YFSETQ. As DNA, the CDR3 is TGCGCCAGCAGCTTGACTAGCGGGGGGAAGAATGAGCAGTTCTTC. Protein product: CASSLTSGGKNEQFF.

The rearrangement links TRBV6-5 to TRBJ2-3; 7 nucleotides match TRBD1. Germline V gene sequence: CDR1 MNHEY, CDR2 SVGAGI. V dropped 5 bases and J dropped 2; count of bases not matched to a gene: 7. The CDR3 runs to 15 residues. CDR3 bases: TGTGCCAGCAGTCTACAGGGGTTCCACACAGATACGCAGTATTTT. Translation gives CASSLQGFHTDTQYF.

This chain connects TRBV18 to TRBJ2-3, with D tentatively TRBD1 (6 bases). This CDR3 has 15 residues. V lost 3 bases and J 4 bases, leaving 14 bases between the germline ends. Germline V gene lookup returns CDR1 KGHSH and CDR2 LQKENI. In nucleotides, the CDR3 is TGTGCCAGCTCACCGATGACAGGCCACTCAGATACGCAGTATTTT. The encoded protein is CASSPMTGHSDTQYF.

The chain combines TRBV15 with TRBJ2-3; TRBD1 is a possible D gene (6 bases). Germline V gene data show CDR1 as LNHNV and CDR2 as YYDKDF (reference sequence). The CDR3 runs 15 residues. V lost 3 bases and J lost 2, with 12 bases in between. CDR3 sequence (DNA): TGTGCCACCAGCAGGATGGGACAAAACACAGATACGCAGTATTTT. Protein: CATSRMGQNTDTQYF. The full variable domain, its missing parts supplied by reference TRBV15 and TRBJ2-3, is DAMVIQNPRYQVTQFGKPVTLSCSQTLNHNVMYWYQQKSSQAPKLLFHYYDKDFNNEADTPDNFQSRRPNTSFCFLDIRSPGLGDTAMYLCATSRMGQNTDTQYFGPGTRLTVL.